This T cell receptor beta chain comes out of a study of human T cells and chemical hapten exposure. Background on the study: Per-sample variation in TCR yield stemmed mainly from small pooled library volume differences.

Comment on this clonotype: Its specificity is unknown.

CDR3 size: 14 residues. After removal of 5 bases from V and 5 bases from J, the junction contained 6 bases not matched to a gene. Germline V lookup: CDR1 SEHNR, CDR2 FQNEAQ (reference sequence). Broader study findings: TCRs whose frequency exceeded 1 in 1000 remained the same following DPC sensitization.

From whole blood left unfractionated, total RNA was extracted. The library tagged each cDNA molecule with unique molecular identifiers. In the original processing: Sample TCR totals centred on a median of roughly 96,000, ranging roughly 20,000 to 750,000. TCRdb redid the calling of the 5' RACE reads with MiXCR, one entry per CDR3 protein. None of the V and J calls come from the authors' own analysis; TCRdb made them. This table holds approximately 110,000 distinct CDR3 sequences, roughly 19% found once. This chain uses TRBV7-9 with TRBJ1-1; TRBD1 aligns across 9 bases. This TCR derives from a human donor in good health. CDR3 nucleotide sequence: TGTGCCAGCAGCCCTATGACAGGGGGAACTGAAGCTTTCTTT. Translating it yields CASSPMTGGTEAFF.